A selection of T cell receptor beta chains follows, all from one sample in a study of vaccination effects on CD4 cells after COVID-19. No antigens are known for them. Assay: immunoSEQ multiplex PCR; the TCRdb copy retains only in-frame clones and omits some. The repertoire consists of about 73,000 clones, with more than 60% occurring once and the leading ten covering over 9.5%. The specimen comprised CD4+ T cells from PBMCs cultured with SARS-CoV-2 spike peptides, sampled before COVID-19 vaccination. The receptors here all came from a human donor who received a COVID-19 vaccine. The CDR3 runs from the conserved cysteine through the conserved F or W. The order of the fields is clone size, J gene, D gene, V gene, CDR3 DNA, CDR3 protein. A D gene is named only where the DNA matches it firmly. The listing skips clone size in some rows; elsewhere it reads once, few, many or a size class.

size: -; J: TRBJ2-5; D: TRBD2; V: TRBV19; DNA: TGTGCCAGTACCATGCGAGGGCGCGGGGGAGAGACCCAGTACTTC; CDR3: CASTMRGRGGETQYF
size: -; J: TRBJ1-5; D: -; V: TRBV12-3/TRBV12-4; DNA: TGTGCCAGCAGTACCGGGAGTAATCAGCCCCAGCATTTT; CDR3: CASSTGSNQPQHF
size: -; J: TRBJ2-2; D: TRBD1; V: TRBV19; DNA: TGTGCCAGTAGTTGGACAGGGGCTTTCGCGAACACCGGGGAGCTGTTTTTT; CDR3: CASSWTGAFANTGELFF
size: -; J: TRBJ1-4; D: TRBD1; V: TRBV10-1; DNA: TGCGCCAGCAGTGCTATACAGGGGCACGATGAAAAACTGTTTTTT; CDR3: CASSAIQGHDEKLFF
size: -; J: TRBJ1-6; D: TRBD1; V: TRBV5-1; DNA: TGCGCCAGCAGCCCCGACAGGGGAGATTCACCCCTCCACTTT; CDR3: CASSPDRGDSPLHF
size: few; J: TRBJ1-6; D: TRBD1; V: TRBV5-1; DNA: TGCGCCAGCAGCTTGGAGGGACAGAATTCACCCCTCCACTTT; CDR3: CASSLEGQNSPLHF
size: -; J: TRBJ1-6; D: -; V: TRBV5-4; DNA: TGTGCCAGCAGCCCGCCCCAGGGTATTGATTCACCCCTCCACTTT; CDR3: CASSPPQGIDSPLHF
size: few; J: TRBJ1-2; D: -; V: TRBV4-3; DNA: TGCGCCAGCAGCCAAGAATCCGGTAACTATGGCTACACCTTC; CDR3: CASSQESGNYGYTF
size: -; J: TRBJ1-6; D: -; V: TRBV7-3; DNA: TGTGCCAGCAGCTTGCAACCCGGGATCAATTCACCCCTCCACTTT; CDR3: CASSLQPGINSPLHF
size: -; J: TRBJ2-2; D: TRBD2; V: TRBV7-2; DNA: TGTGCCAGCAGCTTTACTAGCGGGGCGACCACCGGGGAGCTGTTTTTT; CDR3: CASSFTSGATTGELFF
size: -; J: TRBJ2-2; D: TRBD2; V: TRBV7-8; DNA: TGTGCCAGCGGCCTAGCGGGGGTAAACACCGGGGAGCTGTTTTTT; CDR3: CASGLAGVNTGELFF
size: -; J: TRBJ2-1; D: TRBD1; V: TRBV28; DNA: TGTGCCAGCGGGACCACGGGACAGGGCACCCATGAGCAGTTCTTC; CDR3: CASGTTGQGTHEQFF
size: once; J: TRBJ2-1; D: -; V: TRBV12-3/TRBV12-4; DNA: TGTGCCAGCAGCGCAGACTACAATGAGCAGTTCTTC; CDR3: CASSADYNEQFF
size: -; J: TRBJ1-3; D: -; V: TRBV5-1; DNA: TGCGCCAGCAGCCTAGAGACTGGAAACACCATATATTTT; CDR3: CASSLETGNTIYF
size: -; J: TRBJ2-5; D: -; V: TRBV6-5; DNA: TGTGCCAGCAGTTACCCAGGGTTAGAGACCCAGTACTTC; CDR3: CASSYPGLETQYF
size: -; J: TRBJ2-3; D: -; V: TRBV5-1; DNA: TGCGCCAGCAGCTTGGGAGGCCCCCTGGATACGCAGTATTTT; CDR3: CASSLGGPLDTQYF
size: -; J: TRBJ1-3; D: -; V: TRBV15; DNA: TGTGCCACCAGCAGAGGAAGGGGCTCTGGAAACACCATATATTTT; CDR3: CATSRGRGSGNTIYF
size: -; J: TRBJ1-2; D: TRBD1; V: TRBV6-5; DNA: TGTGCCAGCAGTTACTTCCGGGACAGCTATGGCTACACCTTC; CDR3: CASSYFRDSYGYTF
size: -; J: TRBJ2-3; D: TRBD1; V: TRBV5-1; DNA: TGCGCCAGCAGTCTAACAGGGGTGAGCACAGATACGCAGTATTTT; CDR3: CASSLTGVSTDTQYF
size: -; J: TRBJ2-5; D: TRBD2; V: TRBV12-5; DNA: TGTGCTAGTGGTTTGGGACTAGCGGGGGGCAGGTGGGAGACCCAGTACTTC; CDR3: CASGLGLAGGRWETQYF
size: few; J: TRBJ1-1; D: -; V: TRBV6-2/TRBV6-3; DNA: TGTGCCAGCAGTTATCTTGCGCGTGCAACTGAAGCTTTCTTT; CDR3: CASSYLARATEAFF
size: -; J: TRBJ1-5; D: TRBD1; V: TRBV7-3; DNA: TGTGCCAGCAGCTTAAGACAGGGAAATAGCAATCAGCCCCAGCATTTT; CDR3: CASSLRQGNSNQPQHF
size: -; J: TRBJ2-5; D: -; V: TRBV5-1; DNA: TGCGCCAGCAGCTCTGGGACGGAACAAGAGACCCAGTACTTC; CDR3: CASSSGTEQETQYF
size: -; J: TRBJ2-1; D: -; V: TRBV7-2; DNA: TGTGCCAGCAGCCCTACTAGCTCCTACAATGAGCAGTTCTTC; CDR3: CASSPTSSYNEQFF
size: -; J: TRBJ2-1; D: TRBD2; V: TRBV6-1; DNA: TGTGCCAGCAGTGGCGGGCTAGCGGGGGGGCCGGGATCCGAGCAGTTCTTC; CDR3: CASSGGLAGGPGSEQFF
size: -; J: TRBJ2-3; D: TRBD1; V: TRBV5-1; DNA: TGCGCCAGCAGCTCCCGACAGGGTGGCACAGATACGCAGTATTTT; CDR3: CASSSRQGGTDTQYF
size: few; J: TRBJ1-5; D: TRBD1; V: TRBV28; DNA: TGTGCCAGCAGTTGGACAGGGCGCGGGTCCAATCAGCCCCAGCATTTT; CDR3: CASSWTGRGSNQPQHF
size: -; J: TRBJ2-2; D: -; V: TRBV5-1; DNA: TGCGCCAGCAGCTTGGCCGGAACGAACACCGGGGAGCTGTTTTTT; CDR3: CASSLAGTNTGELFF
size: -; J: TRBJ2-1; D: -; V: TRBV24-1; DNA: TGTGCCACCAGTGATTTGGGGTCCCGAGGCGGCAATGAGCAGTTCTTC; CDR3: CATSDLGSRGGNEQFF
size: few; J: TRBJ2-3; D: -; V: TRBV3-1/TRBV3-2; DNA: TGTGCCAGCAGCCAATTGGATACGCAGTATTTT; CDR3: CASSQLDTQYF
size: -; J: TRBJ2-5; D: TRBD1; V: TRBV2; DNA: TGTGCCAGCAATGGACAGGGGGGAGAGACCCAGTACTTC; CDR3: CASNGQGGETQYF
size: -; J: TRBJ1-3; D: -; V: TRBV5-1; DNA: TGCGCCAGCAGCTTGGTGGGCACAAACTCTGGAAACACCATATATTTT; CDR3: CASSLVGTNSGNTIYF
size: -; J: TRBJ2-3; D: TRBD1; V: TRBV24-1; DNA: TGTGCCACCAGTGATCCCCGGGACAGGGGTGTAGATACGCAGTATTTT; CDR3: CATSDPRDRGVDTQYF
size: -; J: TRBJ1-3; D: -; V: TRBV18; DNA: TGTGCCAGCTCTATCCGTAGAGCGGACTCTGGAAACACCATATATTTT; CDR3: CASSIRRADSGNTIYF
size: -; J: TRBJ1-4; D: TRBD1; V: TRBV28; DNA: TGTGCCAGCAGTACCCTACCGGGACAGAAGAATGAAAAACTGTTTTTT; CDR3: CASSTLPGQKNEKLFF
size: -; J: TRBJ1-5; D: -; V: TRBV30; DNA: TGTGCCTGGAGTGTACGGCGGGACCAGCCCCAGCATTTT; CDR3: CAWSVRRDQPQHF
size: -; J: TRBJ2-1; D: -; V: TRBV30; DNA: TGTGCCTGCCAAGAGGTAGGAGTTCAGTTCTTC; CDR3: CACQEVGVQFF
size: -; J: TRBJ1-5; D: TRBD1; V: TRBV28; DNA: TGTGCCAGCAGGCTATCGGGACAGAGCAATCAGCCCCAGCATTTT; CDR3: CASRLSGQSNQPQHF
size: -; J: TRBJ2-3; D: -; V: TRBV7-2; DNA: TGTGCCAGCAGCTCACCCCCAGGGGGGACTCGCACAGATACGCAGTATTTT; CDR3: CASSSPPGGTRTDTQYF
size: -; J: TRBJ2-1; D: TRBD2; V: TRBV24-1; DNA: TGTGCCACCAGTGATTTAGGGGCTAGCGGGGTCAATGAGCAGTTCTTC; CDR3: CATSDLGASGVNEQFF
size: -; J: TRBJ1-1; D: -; V: TRBV6-6; DNA: TGTGCCAGCAGCCCCCCCCGCCGGGGTACAACAACTGAAGCTTTCTTT; CDR3: CASSPPRRGTTTEAFF
size: -; J: TRBJ2-2; D: -; V: TRBV14; DNA: TGTGCCAGCAGCCAAGGGTTCAGATTGAACACCGGGGAGCTGTTTTTT; CDR3: CASSQGFRLNTGELFF
size: few; J: TRBJ1-1; D: -; V: TRBV6-4; DNA: TGTGCCAGCAGTTTAGACAGAGATAGGACTGAAGCTTTCTTT; CDR3: CASSLDRDRTEAFF
size: -; J: TRBJ2-2; D: -; V: TRBV11-3; DNA: TGTGCCAGCAGCTCCAGGGGCGACACCGGGGAGCTGTTTTTT; CDR3: CASSSRGDTGELFF
size: -; J: TRBJ1-1; D: -; V: TRBV5-1; DNA: TGCGCCAGCAGCTCAAGACCGAATATGAACACTGAAGCTTTCTTT; CDR3: CASSSRPNMNTEAFF